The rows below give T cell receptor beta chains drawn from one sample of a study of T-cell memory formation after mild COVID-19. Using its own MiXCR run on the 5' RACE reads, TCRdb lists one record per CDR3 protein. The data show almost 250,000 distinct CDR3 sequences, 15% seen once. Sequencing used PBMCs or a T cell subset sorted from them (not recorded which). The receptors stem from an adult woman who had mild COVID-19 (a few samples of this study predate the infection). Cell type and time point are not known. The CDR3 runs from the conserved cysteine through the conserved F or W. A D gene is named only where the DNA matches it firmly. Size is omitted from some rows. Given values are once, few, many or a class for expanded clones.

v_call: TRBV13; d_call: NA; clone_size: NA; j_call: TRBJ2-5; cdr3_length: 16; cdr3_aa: CASSSQTGGFQETQYF; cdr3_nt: TGTGCCAGCAGCTCCCAAACGGGGGGCTTTCAAGAGACCCAGTACTTC
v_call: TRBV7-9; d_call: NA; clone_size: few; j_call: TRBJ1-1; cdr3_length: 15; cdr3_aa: CASSPSQGLYTEAFF; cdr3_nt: TGTGCCAGCAGCCCTTCCCAGGGATTGTACACTGAAGCTTTCTTT
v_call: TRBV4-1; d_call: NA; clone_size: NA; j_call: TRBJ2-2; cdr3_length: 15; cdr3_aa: CASSRDIANTGELFF; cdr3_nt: TGCGCCAGCAGCCGGGACATAGCGAACACCGGGGAGCTGTTTTTT
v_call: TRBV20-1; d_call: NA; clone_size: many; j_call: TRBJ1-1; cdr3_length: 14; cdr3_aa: CSARWGWTNTEAFF; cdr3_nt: TGCAGTGCTAGATGGGGCTGGACGAACACTGAAGCTTTCTTT
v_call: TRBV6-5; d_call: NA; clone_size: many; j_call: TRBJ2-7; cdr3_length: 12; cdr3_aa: CASSHGLAEQYF; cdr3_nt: TGTGCCAGCAGCCACGGGCTAGCGGAGCAGTACTTC
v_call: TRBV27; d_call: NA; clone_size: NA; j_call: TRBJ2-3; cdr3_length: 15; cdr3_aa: CASSPHGEYADTQYF; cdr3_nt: TGTGCCAGCAGCCCCCATGGGGAGTATGCAGATACGCAGTATTTT
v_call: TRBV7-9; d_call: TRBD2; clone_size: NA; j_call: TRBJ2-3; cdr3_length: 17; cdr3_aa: CASSSVAGGHRTDTQYF; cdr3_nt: TGTGCCAGCAGCTCCGTAGCGGGAGGCCATAGGACAGATACGCAGTATTTT
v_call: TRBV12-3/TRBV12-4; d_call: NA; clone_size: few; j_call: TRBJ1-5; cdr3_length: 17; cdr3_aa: CASSLARGEFGNQPQHF; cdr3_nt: TGTGCCAGCAGTTTAGCGCGGGGGGAATTCGGCAATCAGCCCCAGCATTTT
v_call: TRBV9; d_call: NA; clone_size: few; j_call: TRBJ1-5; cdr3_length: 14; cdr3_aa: CASSGGRRNQPQHF; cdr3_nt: TGTGCCAGCAGCGGCGGACGGCGCAATCAGCCCCAGCATTTT
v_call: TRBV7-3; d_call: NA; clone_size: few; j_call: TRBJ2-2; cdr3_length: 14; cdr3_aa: CASSDVTSTGELFF; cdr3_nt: TGTGCCAGCAGCGACGTAACCTCCACCGGGGAGCTGTTTTTT
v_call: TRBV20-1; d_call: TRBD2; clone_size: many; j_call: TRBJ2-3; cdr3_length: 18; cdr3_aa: CSARDLASGGLSTDTQYF; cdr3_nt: TGCAGTGCTAGAGATCTGGCTAGCGGGGGGCTTTCCACAGATACGCAGTATTTT
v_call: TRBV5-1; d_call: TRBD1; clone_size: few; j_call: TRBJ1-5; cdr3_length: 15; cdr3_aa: CASSLDGTGNQPQHF; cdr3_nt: TGCGCCAGCAGCTTGGATGGGACAGGGAATCAGCCCCAGCATTTT
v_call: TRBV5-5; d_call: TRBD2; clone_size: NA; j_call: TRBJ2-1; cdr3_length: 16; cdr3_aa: CASRPGGDNSYNEQFF; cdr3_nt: TGTGCCAGCAGACCCGGGGGGGACAACTCCTACAATGAGCAGTTCTTC
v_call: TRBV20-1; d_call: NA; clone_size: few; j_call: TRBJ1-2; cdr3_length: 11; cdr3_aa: CSAPRAAGYTF; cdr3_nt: TGCAGTGCCCCCCGGGCGGCTGGCTACACCTTC
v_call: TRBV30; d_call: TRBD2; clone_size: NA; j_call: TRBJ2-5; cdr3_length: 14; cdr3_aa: CAWDRRGGVETQYF; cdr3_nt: TGTGCCTGGGACCGTCGGGGGGGCGTGGAGACCCAGTACTTC
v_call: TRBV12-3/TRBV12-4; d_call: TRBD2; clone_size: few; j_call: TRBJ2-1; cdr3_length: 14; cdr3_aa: CASRRAGGQGEQFF; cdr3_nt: TGTGCCAGCAGACGTGCGGGAGGGCAGGGTGAGCAGTTCTTC
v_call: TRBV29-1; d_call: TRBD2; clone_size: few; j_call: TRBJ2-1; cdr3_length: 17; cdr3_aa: CSVSGTSGRTSYNEQFF; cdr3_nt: TGCAGCGTGTCCGGGACTAGCGGGAGGACTTCCTACAATGAGCAGTTCTTC
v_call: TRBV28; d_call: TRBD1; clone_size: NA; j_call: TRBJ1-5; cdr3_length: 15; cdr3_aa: CASSLPGTGGKPQHF; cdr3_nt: TGTGCCAGCAGTTTACCTGGGACAGGGGGGAAGCCCCAGCATTTT
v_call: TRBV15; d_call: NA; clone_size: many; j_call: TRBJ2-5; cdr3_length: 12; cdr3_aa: CATSRDRETQYF; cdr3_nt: TGTGCCACCAGCAGAGATCGGGAGACCCAGTACTTC
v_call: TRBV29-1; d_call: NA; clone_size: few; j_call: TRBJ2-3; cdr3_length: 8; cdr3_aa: CSVDTQYF; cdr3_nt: TGCAGCGTAGATACGCAGTATTTT
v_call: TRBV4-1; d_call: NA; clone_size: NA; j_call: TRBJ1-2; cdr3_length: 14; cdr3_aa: CASSHVAGSEGYTF; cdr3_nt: TGCGCCAGCAGCCATGTAGCGGGTTCTGAGGGCTACACCTTC
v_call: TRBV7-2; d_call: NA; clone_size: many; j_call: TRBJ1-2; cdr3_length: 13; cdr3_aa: CASSLAGGGLRIF; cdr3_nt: TGTGCCAGCAGCTTAGCCGGAGGGGGGCTCCGTATCTTC
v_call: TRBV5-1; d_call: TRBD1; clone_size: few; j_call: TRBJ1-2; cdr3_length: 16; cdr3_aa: CASSLAPLTGDFGYTF; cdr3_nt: TGCGCCAGCAGCTTGGCACCTTTGACAGGGGATTTTGGCTACACCTTC
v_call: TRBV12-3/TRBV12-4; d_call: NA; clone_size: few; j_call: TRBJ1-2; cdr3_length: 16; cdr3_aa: CASSLLRTTSNYGYTF; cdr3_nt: TGTGCCAGCAGTTTGCTGAGGACGACCTCTAACTATGGCTACACCTTC
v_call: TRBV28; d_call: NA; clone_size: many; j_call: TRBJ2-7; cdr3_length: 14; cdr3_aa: CASSLAQGSYEQYF; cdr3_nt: TGTGCCAGCAGTTTAGCGCAGGGCTCCTACGAGCAGTACTTC
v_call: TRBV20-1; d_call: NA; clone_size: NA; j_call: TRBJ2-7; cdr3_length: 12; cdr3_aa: CSARDGTYEQYF; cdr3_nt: TGCAGTGCTAGAGATGGTACCTACGAGCAGTACTTC
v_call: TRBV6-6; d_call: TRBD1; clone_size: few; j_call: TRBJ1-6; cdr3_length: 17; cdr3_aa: CASSVTGGVGGNSPLHF; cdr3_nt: TGTGCCAGCAGTGTTACAGGGGGTGTAGGCGGTAATTCACCCCTCCACTTT
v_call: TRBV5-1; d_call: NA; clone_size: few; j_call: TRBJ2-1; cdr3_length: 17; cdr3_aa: CASSLEGPARRVNEQFF; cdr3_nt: TGCGCCAGCAGCTTGGAGGGTCCCGCTAGGCGGGTCAATGAGCAGTTCTTC
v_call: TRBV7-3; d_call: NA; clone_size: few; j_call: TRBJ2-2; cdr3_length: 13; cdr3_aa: CASSSAIGGELFF; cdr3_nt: TGTGCCAGCAGCTCCGCAATCGGCGGGGAGCTGTTTTTT
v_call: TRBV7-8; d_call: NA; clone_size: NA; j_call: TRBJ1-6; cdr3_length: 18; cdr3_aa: CASSLSGGFSSYNSPLHF; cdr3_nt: TGTGCCAGCAGCTTATCGGGGGGTTTTAGCTCCTATAATTCACCCCTCCACTTT
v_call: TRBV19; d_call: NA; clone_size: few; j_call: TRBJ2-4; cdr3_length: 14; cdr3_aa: CASSIRPTGNIQYF; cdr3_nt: TGTGCCAGTAGTATCAGGCCTACTGGTAACATTCAGTACTTC
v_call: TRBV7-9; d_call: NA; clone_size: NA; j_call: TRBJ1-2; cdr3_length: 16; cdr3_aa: CASSLRTPSLSGGYTF; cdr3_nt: TGTGCCAGCAGCTTACGTACACCCTCCCTATCGGGTGGCTACACCTTC
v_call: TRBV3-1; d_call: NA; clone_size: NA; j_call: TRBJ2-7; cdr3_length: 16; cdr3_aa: CASSQVGTYSTYEQYF; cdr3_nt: TGTGCCAGCAGCCAAGTAGGGACCTACTCAACCTACGAGCAGTACTTC